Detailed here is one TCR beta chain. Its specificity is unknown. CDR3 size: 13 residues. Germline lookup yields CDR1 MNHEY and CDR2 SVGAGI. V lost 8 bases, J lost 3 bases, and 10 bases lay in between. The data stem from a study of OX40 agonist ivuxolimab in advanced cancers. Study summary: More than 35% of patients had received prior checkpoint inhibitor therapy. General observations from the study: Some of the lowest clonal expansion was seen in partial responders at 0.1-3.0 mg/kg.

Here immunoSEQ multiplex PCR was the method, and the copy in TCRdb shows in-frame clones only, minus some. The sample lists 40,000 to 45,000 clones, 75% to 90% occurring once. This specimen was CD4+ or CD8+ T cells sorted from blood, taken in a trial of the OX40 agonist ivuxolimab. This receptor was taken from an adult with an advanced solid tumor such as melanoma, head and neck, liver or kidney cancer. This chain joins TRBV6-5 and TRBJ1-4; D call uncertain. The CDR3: CASHKRSNEKLFF. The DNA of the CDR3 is TGTGCCAGCCACAAACGTTCTAATGAAAAACTGTTTTTT.